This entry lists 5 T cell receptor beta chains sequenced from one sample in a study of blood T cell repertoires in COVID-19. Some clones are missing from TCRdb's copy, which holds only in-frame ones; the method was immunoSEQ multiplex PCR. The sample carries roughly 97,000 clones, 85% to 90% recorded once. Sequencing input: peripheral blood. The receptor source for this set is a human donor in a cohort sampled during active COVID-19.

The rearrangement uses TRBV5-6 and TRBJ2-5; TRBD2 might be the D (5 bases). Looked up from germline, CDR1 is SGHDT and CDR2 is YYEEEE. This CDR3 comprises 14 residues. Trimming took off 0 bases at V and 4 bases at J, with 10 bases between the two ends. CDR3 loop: CASSLARGGETQYF. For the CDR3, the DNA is TGTGCCAGCAGCTTGGCCCGGGGTGGAGAGACCCAGTACTTC.

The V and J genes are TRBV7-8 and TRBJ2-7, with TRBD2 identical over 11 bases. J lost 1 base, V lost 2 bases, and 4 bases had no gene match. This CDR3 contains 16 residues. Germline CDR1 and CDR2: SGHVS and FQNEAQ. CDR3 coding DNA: TGTGCCAGCAGCTTACCGGGACTAGCGGATTCCTACGAGCAGTACTTC. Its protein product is CASSLPGLADSYEQYF.

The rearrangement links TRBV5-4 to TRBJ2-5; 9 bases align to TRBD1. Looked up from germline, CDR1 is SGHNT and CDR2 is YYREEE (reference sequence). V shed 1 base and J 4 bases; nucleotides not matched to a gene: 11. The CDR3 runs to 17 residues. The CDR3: CASSLTGQGIKAETQYF. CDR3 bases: TGTGCCAGCAGCTTGACCGGACAGGGGATTAAGGCAGAGACCCAGTACTTC.

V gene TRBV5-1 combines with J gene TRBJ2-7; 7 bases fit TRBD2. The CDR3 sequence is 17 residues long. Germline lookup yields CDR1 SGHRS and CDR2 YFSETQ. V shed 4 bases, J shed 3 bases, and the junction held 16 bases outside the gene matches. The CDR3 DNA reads TGCGCCAGCAGCAGAGGGAGGGCGGAAAACCACAACTACGAGCAGTACTTC. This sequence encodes CASSRGRAENHNYEQYF. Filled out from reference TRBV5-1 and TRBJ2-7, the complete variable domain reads KAGVTQTPRYLIKTRGQQVTLSCSPISGHRSVSWYQQTPGQGLQFLFEYFSETQRNKGNFPGRFSGRQFSNSRSEMNVSTLELGDSALYLCASSRGRAENHNYEQYFGPGTRLTVT.

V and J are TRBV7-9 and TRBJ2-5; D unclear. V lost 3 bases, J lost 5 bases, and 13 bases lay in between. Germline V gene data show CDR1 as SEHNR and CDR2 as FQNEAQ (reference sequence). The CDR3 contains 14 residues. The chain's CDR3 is CASSLKLPRETQYF. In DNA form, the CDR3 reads TGTGCCAGCAGCTTGAAACTCCCTAGGGAGACCCAGTACTTC.